This T cell receptor beta chain stems from a study of long-term antiretroviral therapy in people with HIV. Study-wide points: Pre-ART clonal expansion yielded clones that dominated the repertoire at all time points. Transplant-donor-level diversity was not reached after ART, though diversity increased.

The CDR3 contains 12 residues. Per the germline V gene, CDR1 is LNHDA and CDR2 is SQIVND (reference sequence). Trimming took off 5 bases at V and 5 bases at J, with 8 bases between the two ends. A note on this clone: Antigen unknown.

The assay used was immunoSEQ (version v3.0), run at survey level. The assay was immunoSEQ multiplex PCR, and TCRdb's table has in-frame clones only and misses some. The data show nearly 30,000 clones, with 80% to 90% seen just once and roughly 9% held by the top ten. This specimen was unsorted PBMCs, taken 3.2 years before starting antiretroviral therapy. The J gene is TRBJ2-3, the V gene TRBV19; D is unresolved. The clonotype was recovered from a man aged 50 to 59 with HIV. CDR3 region: CASSATGDTQYF. The CDR3 DNA is TGTGCCAGTAGTGCCACCGGAGATACGCAGTATTTT.